This T cell receptor beta chain stems from a study of identical twins. Whole-study results and caveats: The more abundant beta clonotypes in cord blood had fewer insertions, and memory repertoires did not show this. Out-of-frame alpha sequences shared between twins exhibited an excess of low generation probability. Twins' surplus sharing was weaker for beta out-of-frame sequences.

On this clonotype: Its specificity is unknown. At one end, the junction sequence differs from germline, possibly due to a read error.

The CDR3 loop spans 13 amino acids. Per the germline V gene, CDR1 is SGHVS and CDR2 is FQNEAQ. A single record per CDR3 protein comes from TCRdb applying MiXCR to the 5' RACE reads. Of hundreds of thousands of distinct CDR3 sequences in the sample, around 8.6% were seen once. This same sample was also taken into another study, of yellow fever vaccine responses in identical twins. As that study records: Twins' vaccine T cell responses reportedly seemed partly convergent and partly personalized.

Sequencing used PBMCs. The chain carries TRBV7-8 and TRBJ2-7; D is ambiguous. The TCR sequence derives from a woman aged 18-30 years in good health. For the CDR3, the DNA is TGTGCCAGCAGCTTAGACTTGGTCGTCCCGGGCGATTTC. It yields the protein CASSLDLVVPGDF.